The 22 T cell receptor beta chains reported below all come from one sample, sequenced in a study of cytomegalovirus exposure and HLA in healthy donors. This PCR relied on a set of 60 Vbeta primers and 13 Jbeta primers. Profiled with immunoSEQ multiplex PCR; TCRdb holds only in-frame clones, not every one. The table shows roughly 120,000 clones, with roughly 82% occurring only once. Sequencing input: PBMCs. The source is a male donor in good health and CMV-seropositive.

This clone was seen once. CDR3 loop: CAITTGPPYEQYF. For the CDR3, the DNA is TGTGCCATTACGACAGGCCCTCCCTACGAGCAGTACTTC. The J gene is TRBJ2-5, the V gene TRBV7-9; maybe TRBD1 (6 bases). The J call is doubtful: the DNA matches TRBJ2-7 better. This CDR3 has 13 residues. Germline-derived CDR1 and CDR2 are SEHNR and FQNEAQ (reference sequence).

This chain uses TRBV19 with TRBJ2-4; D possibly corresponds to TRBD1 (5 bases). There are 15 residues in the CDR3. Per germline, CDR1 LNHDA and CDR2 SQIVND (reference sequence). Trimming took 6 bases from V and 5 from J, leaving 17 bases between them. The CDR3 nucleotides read TGTGCCAGTAGCAGACCAGCCCTCAGGGAAAACATTCAGTACTTC. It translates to CASSRPALRENIQYF.

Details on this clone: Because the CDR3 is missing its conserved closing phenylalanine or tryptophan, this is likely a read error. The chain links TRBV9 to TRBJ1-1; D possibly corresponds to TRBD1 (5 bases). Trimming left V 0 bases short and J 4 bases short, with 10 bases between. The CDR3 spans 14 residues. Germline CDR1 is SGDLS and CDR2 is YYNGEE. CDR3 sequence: CASSVVTEATEAFL. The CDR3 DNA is TGTGCCAGCAGCGTAGTGACAGAAGCCACTGAAGCTTTCCTT.

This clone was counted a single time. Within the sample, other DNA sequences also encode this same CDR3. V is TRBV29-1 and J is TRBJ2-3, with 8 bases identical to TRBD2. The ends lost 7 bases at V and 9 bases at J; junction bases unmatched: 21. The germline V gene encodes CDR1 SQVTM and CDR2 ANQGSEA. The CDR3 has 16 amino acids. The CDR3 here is CSAGRGDTPPANTQYF. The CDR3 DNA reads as TGCAGCGCCGGGCGGGGGGATACCCCACCCGCTAACACGCAGTATTTT.

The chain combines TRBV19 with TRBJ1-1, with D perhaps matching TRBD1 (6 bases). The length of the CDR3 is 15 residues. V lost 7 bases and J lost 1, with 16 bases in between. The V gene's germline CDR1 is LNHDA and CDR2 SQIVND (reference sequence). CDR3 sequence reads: CASIPTGGGNTEAFF. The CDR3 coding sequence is TGTGCCAGTATCCCCACGGGGGGCGGGAACACTGAAGCTTTCTTT.

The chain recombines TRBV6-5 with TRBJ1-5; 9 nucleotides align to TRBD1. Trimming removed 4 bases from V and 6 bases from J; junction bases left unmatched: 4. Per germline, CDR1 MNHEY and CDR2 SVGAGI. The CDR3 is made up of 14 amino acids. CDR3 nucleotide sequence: TGTGCCAGCAGTTCGACGACAGGGGGTCAGCCCCAGCATTTT. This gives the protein CASSSTTGGQPQHF.

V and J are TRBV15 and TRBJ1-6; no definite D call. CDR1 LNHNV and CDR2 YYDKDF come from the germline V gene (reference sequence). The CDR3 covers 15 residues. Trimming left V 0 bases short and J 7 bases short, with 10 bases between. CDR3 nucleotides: TGTGCCACCAGCAGAGACCAAGGGAGCAATTCACCCCTCCACTTT. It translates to CATSRDQGSNSPLHF. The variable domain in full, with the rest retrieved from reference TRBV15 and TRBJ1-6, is DAMVIQNPRYQVTQFGKPVTLSCSQTLNHNVMYWYQQKSSQAPKLLFHYYDKDFNNEADTPDNFQSRRPNTSFCFLDIRSPGLGDTAMYLCATSRDQGSNSPLHFGNGTRLTVT.

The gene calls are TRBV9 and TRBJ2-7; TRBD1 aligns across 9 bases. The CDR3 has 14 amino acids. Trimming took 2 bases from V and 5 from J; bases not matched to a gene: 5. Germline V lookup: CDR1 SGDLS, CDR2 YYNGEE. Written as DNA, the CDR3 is TGTGCCAGCAGCGTCGGGACAGGGAGCGACGAGCAGTACTTC. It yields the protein CASSVGTGSDEQYF.

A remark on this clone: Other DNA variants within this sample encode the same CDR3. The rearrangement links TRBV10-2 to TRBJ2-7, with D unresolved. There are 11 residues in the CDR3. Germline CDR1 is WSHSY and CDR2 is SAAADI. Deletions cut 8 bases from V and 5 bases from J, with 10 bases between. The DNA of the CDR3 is TGCGCCAGCGGGCAAGGCCACGAGCAGTACTTC. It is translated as CASGQGHEQYF.

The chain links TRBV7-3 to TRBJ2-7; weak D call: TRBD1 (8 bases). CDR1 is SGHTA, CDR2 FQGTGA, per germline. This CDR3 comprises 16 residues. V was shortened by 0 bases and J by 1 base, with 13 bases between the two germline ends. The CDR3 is CASSLTGGTGSYEQYF. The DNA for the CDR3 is TGTGCCAGCAGCTTAACGGGAGGGACAGGTTCCTACGAGCAGTACTTC.

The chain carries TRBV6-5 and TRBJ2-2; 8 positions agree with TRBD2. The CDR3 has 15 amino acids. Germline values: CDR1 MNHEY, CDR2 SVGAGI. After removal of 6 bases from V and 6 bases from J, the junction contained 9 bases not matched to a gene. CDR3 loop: CASSPGTSRAGELFF. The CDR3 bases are TGTGCCAGCAGCCCCGGGACTAGTAGGGCCGGGGAGCTGTTTTTT.

CDR3 protein: CASRDLNTGELFF. The CDR3 nucleotides read TGTGCCAGCCGGGACTTAAACACCGGGGAGCTGTTTTTT. The rearrangement links TRBV2 to TRBJ2-2; TRBD2 might be the D (6 bases). The length of the CDR3 is 13 residues. V shed 8 bases and J shed 2 bases, with 9 bases lying between them. Germline loops: CDR1 SNHLY, CDR2 FYNNEI.

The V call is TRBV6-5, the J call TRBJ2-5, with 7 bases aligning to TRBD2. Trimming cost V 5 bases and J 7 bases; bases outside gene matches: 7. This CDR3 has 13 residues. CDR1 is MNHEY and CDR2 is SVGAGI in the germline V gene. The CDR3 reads CASSSPGRGTQYF. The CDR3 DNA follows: TGTGCCAGCAGTAGCCCAGGGAGGGGGACCCAGTACTTC.

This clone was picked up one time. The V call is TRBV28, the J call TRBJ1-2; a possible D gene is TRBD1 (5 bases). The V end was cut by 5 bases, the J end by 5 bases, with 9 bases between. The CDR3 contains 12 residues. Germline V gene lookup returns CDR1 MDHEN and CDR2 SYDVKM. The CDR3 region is CASSPDRYGYTF. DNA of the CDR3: TGTGCCAGCAGTCCCGACAGATATGGCTACACCTTC.

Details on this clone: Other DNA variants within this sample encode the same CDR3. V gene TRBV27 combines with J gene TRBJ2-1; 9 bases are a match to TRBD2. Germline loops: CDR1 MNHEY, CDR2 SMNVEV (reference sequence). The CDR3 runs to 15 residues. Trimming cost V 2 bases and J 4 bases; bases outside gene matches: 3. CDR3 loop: CASSLSSGGYNEQFF. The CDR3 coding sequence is TGTGCCAGCAGTTTAAGTAGCGGGGGTTACAATGAGCAGTTCTTC.

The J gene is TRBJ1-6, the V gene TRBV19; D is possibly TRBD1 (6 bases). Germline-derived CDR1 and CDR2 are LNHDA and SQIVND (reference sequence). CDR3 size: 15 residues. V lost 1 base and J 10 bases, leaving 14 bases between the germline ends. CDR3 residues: CASSIAAGEISPLHF. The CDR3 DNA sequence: TGTGCCAGTAGTATAGCGGCAGGGGAAATATCACCCCTCCACTTT.

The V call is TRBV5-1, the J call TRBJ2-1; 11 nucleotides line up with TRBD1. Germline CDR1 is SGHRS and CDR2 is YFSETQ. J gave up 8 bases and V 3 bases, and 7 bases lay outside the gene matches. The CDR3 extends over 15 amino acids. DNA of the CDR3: TGCGCCAGCAGCTCCGGACAGGGGGCGATGGATGAGCAGTTCTTC. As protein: CASSSGQGAMDEQFF.

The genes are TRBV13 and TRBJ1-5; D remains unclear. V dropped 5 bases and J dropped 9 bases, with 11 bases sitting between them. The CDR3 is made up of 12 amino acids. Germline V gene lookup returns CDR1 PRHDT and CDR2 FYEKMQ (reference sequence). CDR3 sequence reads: CASSAYPGPQHF. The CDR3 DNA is TGTGCCAGCAGCGCCTACCCCGGGCCCCAGCATTTT.

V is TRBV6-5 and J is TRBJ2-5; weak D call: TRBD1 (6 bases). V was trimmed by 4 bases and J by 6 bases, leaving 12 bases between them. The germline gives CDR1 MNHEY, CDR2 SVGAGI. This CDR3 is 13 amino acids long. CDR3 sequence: CASSSQGFKTQYF. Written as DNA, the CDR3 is TGTGCCAGCAGTTCACAGGGTTTCAAGACCCAGTACTTC.

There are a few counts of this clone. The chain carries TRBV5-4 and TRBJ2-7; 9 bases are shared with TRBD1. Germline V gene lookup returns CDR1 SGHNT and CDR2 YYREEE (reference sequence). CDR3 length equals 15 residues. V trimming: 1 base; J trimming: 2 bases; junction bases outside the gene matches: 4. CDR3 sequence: CASSLTGGETYEQYF. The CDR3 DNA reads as TGTGCCAGCAGCTTGACAGGGGGCGAAACCTACGAGCAGTACTTC. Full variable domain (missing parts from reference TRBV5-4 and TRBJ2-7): ETGVTQSPTHLIKTRGQQVTLRCSSQSGHNTVSWYQQALGQGPQFIFQYYREEENGRGNFPPRFSGLQFPNYSSELNVNALELDDSALYLCASSLTGGETYEQYFGPGTRLTVT.

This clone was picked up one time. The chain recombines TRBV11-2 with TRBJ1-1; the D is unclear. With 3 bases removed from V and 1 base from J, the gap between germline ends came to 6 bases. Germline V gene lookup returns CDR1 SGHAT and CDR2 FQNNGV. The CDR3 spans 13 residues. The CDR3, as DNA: TGTGCCAGCAGCTTTTTACAGAACACTGAAGCTTTCTTT. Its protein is CASSFLQNTEAFF.

CDR3 sequence: CASSVDAGLDQPQHF. DNA of the CDR3: TGTGCCAGCAGCGTAGACGCGGGGCTAGATCAGCCCCAGCATTTT. The rearrangement uses TRBV9 and TRBJ1-5; tentatively, D is TRBD1 (5 bases). Germline V lookup: CDR1 SGDLS, CDR2 YYNGEE. Trimming left V 0 bases short and J 5 bases short, with 12 bases between. This CDR3 has 15 residues.